This record looks at one T cell receptor (beta chain) sequence and its context. The assay was immunoSEQ multiplex PCR, and TCRdb's table has in-frame clones only and misses some. Altogether about 120,000 clones are present, 81% being singletons, with the ten largest covering more than 9%. These data are taken from a study of blood T cell repertoires in COVID-19. Study-level background: T cells, B-cell-depleted T cells, or PBMCs supplied cDNA or gDNA.

The CDR3 loop spans 15 amino acids. From germline, CDR1 is MNHEY and CDR2 SVGAGI. V lost 6 bases and J 7 bases, leaving 16 bases between the germline ends. V and J are TRBV6-5 and TRBJ1-6; a weak D match, TRBD1 (5 bases). This clonotype originated in a human donor in a cohort sampled during active COVID-19. Sequences were obtained from peripheral blood. This CDR3 is CASSREGFENSPLHF. DNA for the CDR3: TGTGCCAGCAGCAGGGAGGGGTTCGAGAATTCACCCCTCCACTTT.